These 26 T cell receptor beta chains were sequenced from one sample in a study of human T cells and chemical hapten exposure. TCRdb ran MiXCR on the 5' RACE reads and lists one entry per CDR3 protein. The data contain 80,000 or so distinct CDR3 sequences, around 15% of them singletons. The total RNA was obtained from whole blood that was not fractionated. The origin of the receptors is a female donor in good health.

V is TRBV7-2 and J is TRBJ2-1; weak D call: TRBD2 (5 bases). With 8 bases removed from V and 7 bases from J, the gap between germline ends came to 18 bases. The CDR3 totals 14 residues. CDR1 and CDR2 from the germline V gene are SGHTA and FQGNSA. The CDR3 is CASAPKLVVNEQFF. The CDR3 DNA follows: TGTGCCAGCGCCCCAAAACTAGTTGTGAATGAGCAGTTCTTC.

This clonotype occurred a few times. The rearrangement uses TRBV27 and TRBJ2-2, with TRBD2 matching 11 bases. The J segment lost 4 bases and the V segment lost 4 bases, leaving 2 bases of the junction unmatched. CDR3 size: 15 residues. Germline V CDR1 and CDR2: MNHEY, SMNVEV (reference sequence). CDR3 loop: CASSSSGGSTGELFF. DNA for the CDR3: TGTGCCAGCAGTTCTAGCGGGGGGAGCACCGGGGAGCTGTTTTTT.

This clonotype was counted a few times. The V call is TRBV27, the J call TRBJ2-5; tentative D call: TRBD2 (5 bases). This CDR3 is built from 13 residues. CDR1 is MNHEY and CDR2 is SMNVEV in the germline V gene (reference sequence). V was trimmed by 8 bases and J by 2 bases, leaving 12 bases between them. DNA for the CDR3: TGTGCCAGCGGCCCGGGGTTTCAAGAGACCCAGTACTTC. This gives the protein CASGPGFQETQYF.

The V and J genes are TRBV7-9 and TRBJ2-1, with 13 positions matching TRBD2. V lost 0 bases to trimming and J lost 2 bases; unmatched junction nucleotides: 1. CDR3 size: 17 residues. CDR1 is SEHNR, CDR2 FQNEAQ, per germline (reference sequence). The CDR3 reads CASSLATSGGAYNEQFF. CDR3 DNA sequence: TGTGCCAGCAGCTTAGCCACTAGCGGGGGGGCCTACAATGAGCAGTTCTTC.

The V call is TRBV3-1, the J call TRBJ2-3, with TRBD2 matching over 12 bases. Germline CDR1 is LGHDT and CDR2 is YNNKEL (reference sequence). V was clipped by 5 bases and J by 3 bases; unmatched bases: 9. The CDR3 sequence is 17 residues long. As DNA, the CDR3 is TGTGCCAGCAGCTTTCAAGGACTAGCGGGGTCTACAGATACGCAGTATTTT. Translated, it gives CASSFQGLAGSTDTQYF.

This clonotype was seen only a few times. The rearrangement uses TRBV4-1 and TRBJ1-1; 7 nucleotides match TRBD1. V lost 1 base to trimming and J lost 3 bases; unmatched junction nucleotides: 11. The CDR3 runs to 17 residues. Per germline, CDR1 MGHRA and CDR2 YSYEKL. For the CDR3, the DNA is TGCGCCAGCAGCCAAGGCCCCTACAGGGGCCGATACACTGAAGCTTTCTTT. Its protein product is CASSQGPYRGRYTEAFF.

The sample holds a few counts of this clonotype. V and J are TRBV29-1 and TRBJ2-7, with 8 nucleotides matching TRBD1. In germline, CDR1 is SQVTM, CDR2 ANQGSEA. V was pared by 6 bases and J by 6 bases, with 13 bases of the junction left unmatched. The CDR3 length is 14 residues. The CDR3 bases are TGCAGCGTGCTCTCCGGGACAGGAAAAGTCGAGCAGTACTTC. Translated, it gives CSVLSGTGKVEQYF.

The V and J genes are TRBV7-2 and TRBJ1-3; TRBD1 is a possible D gene (6 bases). The CDR3 length is 17 residues. Germline CDR1 SGHTA, CDR2 FQGNSA. V was clipped by 1 base and J by 0 bases, with 13 bases between them. CDR3 nucleotide sequence: TGTGCCAGCAGCTTAGGGGGGGGCCCAAGCTCTGGAAACACCATATATTTT. It encodes CASSLGGGPSSGNTIYF.

This clonotype was seen more than once but under ten times. This chain connects TRBV12-3 or TRBV12-4 to TRBJ2-2; no firm D call. This CDR3 is 12 amino acids long. The ends were cut back, 6 bases at V and 3 bases at J, with 5 bases in the middle. The CDR3 here is CASRLDTGELFF. CDR3 sequence (DNA): TGTGCCAGCAGACTTGACACCGGGGAGCTGTTTTTT.

The table lists this clonotype with a few counts. The genes are TRBV7-2 and TRBJ1-5; D unresolved. The germline V gene has CDR1 SGHTA and CDR2 FQGNSA. Trimming removed 4 bases from V and 11 bases from J, with 15 bases in between. CDR3 length: 13 residues. The CDR3 coding sequence is TGTGCCAGCAGCTCCCCCGGGCTGGCCGCCCAGCATTTT. Its protein is CASSSPGLAAQHF.

The chain has TRBV9 and TRBJ2-1, with TRBD1 matching over 9 bases. The trim removed 3 bases at V and 2 bases at J, leaving 12 bases unmatched. Germline V lookup: CDR1 SGDLS, CDR2 YYNGEE. The CDR3 loop spans 18 amino acids. CDR3 loop: CASSASSTGTGTYNEQFF. The CDR3 DNA sequence: TGTGCCAGCAGCGCTAGTAGCACGGGGACAGGGACCTACAATGAGCAGTTCTTC.

The CDR3, as DNA: TGCGCCAGCAGCCAAGAAGGCGCGGGGGGACTCAATGAGCAGTTCTTC. The encoded protein is CASSQEGAGGLNEQFF. The chain uses TRBV4-3 and TRBJ2-1; 8 nucleotides align to TRBD2. The CDR3 is 16 amino acids. Germline V gives CDR1 LGHNA, CDR2 YSLEER. Trimming took 0 bases from V and 6 from J; bases not matched to a gene: 7.

This clonotype appeared many times. The rearrangement links TRBV7-8 to TRBJ1-2, with D tentatively TRBD1 (5 bases). The CDR3 totals 13 residues. Germline CDR1 and CDR2: SGHVS and FQNEAQ. V lost 5 bases and J lost 4, with 11 bases in between. The CDR3 spells CASSPGTAYGYTF. CDR3 nucleotide sequence: TGTGCCAGCAGCCCCGGGACGGCCTATGGCTACACCTTC.

This clonotype has at least ten counts. The chain joins TRBV29-1 to TRBJ2-5; TRBD1 aligns across 9 bases. Germline V CDR1 and CDR2: SQVTM, ANQGSEA. The V segment lost 1 base and the J segment 5 bases; nucleotides outside the gene matches: 8. CDR3 length: 15 residues. CDR3 nucleotides: TGCAGCGTTGAAGGGGAGACAGGGGGGTTGGAGACCCAGTACTTC. It encodes CSVEGETGGLETQYF.

The V call is TRBV19, the J call TRBJ2-2; D is undetermined. Germline V CDR1 and CDR2: LNHDA, SQIVND (reference sequence). V lost 5 bases and J 7 bases, leaving 2 bases between the germline ends. CDR3 size: 10 residues. This CDR3 is CASSDGELFF. The CDR3 DNA reads as TGTGCCAGTAGTGACGGGGAGCTGTTTTTT.

This clonotype has a handful of counts. The rearrangement joins TRBV29-1 to TRBJ2-3; a weak D match, TRBD2 (6 bases). The CDR3 runs 14 residues. CDR1 is SQVTM and CDR2 is ANQGSEA in the germline V gene. V was cut by 3 bases and J by 6 bases, with 16 bases left in between. The CDR3 DNA follows: TGCAGCGTTGATGGAGCCGGGAGAACTGATACGCAGTATTTT. Translation: CSVDGAGRTDTQYF.

This clonotype was detected a few times. This sequence joins TRBV6-6 and TRBJ1-5; unclear D gene. The germline V and J ends were trimmed by 4 bases and 0 bases, with 4 bases remaining between them. The length of the CDR3 is 13 residues. CDR1 and CDR2 from the germline V gene are MNHNY and SVGAGI (reference sequence). CDR3 coding DNA: TGTGCCAGCAGTTCGCATAGCAATCAGCCCCAGCATTTT. Encoded protein: CASSSHSNQPQHF.

This clonotype was detected a few times. The chain uses TRBV27 and TRBJ2-2, with TRBD2 matching 11 bases. This CDR3 region has 16 residues. CDR1 MNHEY and CDR2 SMNVEV come from the germline V gene (reference sequence). J lost 3 bases, V lost 5 bases, and 5 bases had no gene match. The CDR3 DNA sequence: TGTGCCAGCAGTATCAGACTAGCGGGGTACACCGGGGAGCTGTTTTTT. This gives the protein CASSIRLAGYTGELFF.

This clonotype was detected many times. The chain combines TRBV20-1 with TRBJ2-7, with D tentatively TRBD2 (6 bases). CDR3 size: 12 residues. Per the germline V gene, CDR1 is DFQATT and CDR2 is SNEGSKA (reference sequence). V lost 1 base and J lost 3, with 7 bases in between. The CDR3 loop reads CSARGRDYEQYF. The CDR3 bases are TGCAGTGCTAGAGGGAGGGACTACGAGCAGTACTTC.

This clonotype appeared a few times. This chain joins TRBV3-1 and TRBJ2-2; D ambiguous. Germline CDR1 LGHDT, CDR2 YNNKEL (reference sequence). The CDR3 loop spans 13 amino acids. Trimming pared 1 base from V and 3 bases from J, leaving 3 bases between. The CDR3 region has the DNA TGTGCCAGCAGCCAAGCAGACACCGGGGAGCTGTTTTTT. Protein sequence: CASSQADTGELFF.

The CDR3 sequence: CASSLGGDLNEQFF. The CDR3 bases are TGTGCCAGCAGTTTAGGTGGTGATCTCAATGAGCAGTTCTTC. The rearrangement joins TRBV28 to TRBJ2-1; D remains ambiguous. This CDR3 spans 14 amino acids. The germline V gene encodes CDR1 MDHEN and CDR2 SYDVKM. Trimming pared 2 bases from V and 6 bases from J, leaving 11 bases between.

The rearrangement uses TRBV7-2 and TRBJ2-3; no clear D gene. The CDR3 totals 14 residues. Germline lookup yields CDR1 SGHTA and CDR2 FQGNSA. V gave up 3 bases and J gave up 1 base, with 8 bases separating them. In DNA form, the CDR3 reads TGTGCCAGCAGCTTGAGACACCGCACAGATACGCAGTATTTT. Protein: CASSLRHRTDTQYF.

Ten or more counts support this clonotype. The rearrangement joins TRBV7-2 to TRBJ2-3, with a tentative D call TRBD2 (6 bases). Germline assignment: CDR1 SGHTA and CDR2 FQGNSA. The CDR3 is 15 residues long. Trimming cost V 5 bases and J 2 bases, with 14 bases left between them. Here the CDR3 DNA reads TGTGCCAGCAGCCCGGTGGCGGGACCCACAGATACGCAGTATTTT. It is translated as CASSPVAGPTDTQYF. Using reference TRBV7-2 and TRBJ2-3 for the parts outside the CDR3, the full variable domain is GAGVSQSPSNKVTEKGKDVELRCDPISGHTALYWYRQSLGQGLEFLIYFQGNSAPDKSGLPSDRFSAERTGGSVSTLTIQRTQQEDSAVYLCASSPVAGPTDTQYFGPGTRLTVL.

This chain joins TRBV29-1 and TRBJ1-5; maybe TRBD1 (6 bases). The V end lost 4 bases, the J end lost 0 bases, and 10 bases lay between the germline ends. Germline V gene data show CDR1 as SQVTM and CDR2 as ANQGSEA. CDR3 length: 14 residues. CDR3: CSVASGDSNQPQHF. CDR3 DNA sequence: TGCAGCGTTGCGTCAGGGGATAGCAATCAGCCCCAGCATTTT.

This clonotype showed up just a few times. CDR3 DNA sequence: TGCGCCAGCAGCGCAGCCGGGACAGGGAATGAAAAACTGTTTTTT. As protein: CASSAAGTGNEKLFF. The rearrangement uses TRBV5-1 and TRBJ1-4; 9 nucleotides match TRBD1. The germline gives CDR1 SGHRS, CDR2 YFSETQ. The CDR3 is made up of 15 amino acids. The V gene end was trimmed by 4 bases and the J gene end by 5 bases; junction bases not matched to a gene: 6. Variable domain in full (rest from reference TRBV5-1 and TRBJ1-4): KAGVTQTPRYLIKTRGQQVTLSCSPISGHRSVSWYQQTPGQGLQFLFEYFSETQRNKGNFPGRFSGRQFSNSRSEMNVSTLELGDSALYLCASSAAGTGNEKLFFGSGTQLSVL.

The chain is built from TRBV4-2 and TRBJ1-2, with D perhaps TRBD1 (5 bases). Germline V gene lookup returns CDR1 LGHNA and CDR2 YNFKEQ. CDR3 size: 15 residues. V gave up 1 base and J gave up 8 bases, with 17 bases separating them. The CDR3 sequence is CASSQVEPGTRGYTF. CDR3 in DNA: TGTGCCAGCAGCCAAGTCGAGCCGGGGACTCGAGGCTACACCTTC.